A single TCR beta chain is shown here with its context. The entry originates in a study of blood T cell repertoires in COVID-19. Study-wide context: There were acute and convalescent COVID-19 samples, and they came from the United States, Italy and Spain. PBMCs, B-cell-depleted T cells, or T cells provided the cDNA or gDNA that made up the material.

The CDR3 is made up of 12 amino acids. Trimming took off 3 bases at V and 6 bases at J, with 8 bases between the two ends. Study processing details: Using reference gene primer amplification, nucleated cell counts were estimated. Repertoires were generated with immunoSEQ multiplex PCR, while TCRdb's copy carries only in-frame clones and drops some. Clonal size and the V and J genes are those of that table, whereas D and trimming came from the DNA. Of about 360,000 clones listed, around 83% are singletons. This chain joins TRBV12-3 or TRBV12-4 and TRBJ1-2, with TRBD1 as a possible D gene (5 bases). Specimen: peripheral blood. This clonotype was obtained from a man aged 25-45 years with active or convalescent COVID-19. Here the CDR3 reads CASSLAGNGYTF. The CDR3 nucleotides read TGTGCCAGCAGTTTGGCAGGGAATGGCTACACCTTC.